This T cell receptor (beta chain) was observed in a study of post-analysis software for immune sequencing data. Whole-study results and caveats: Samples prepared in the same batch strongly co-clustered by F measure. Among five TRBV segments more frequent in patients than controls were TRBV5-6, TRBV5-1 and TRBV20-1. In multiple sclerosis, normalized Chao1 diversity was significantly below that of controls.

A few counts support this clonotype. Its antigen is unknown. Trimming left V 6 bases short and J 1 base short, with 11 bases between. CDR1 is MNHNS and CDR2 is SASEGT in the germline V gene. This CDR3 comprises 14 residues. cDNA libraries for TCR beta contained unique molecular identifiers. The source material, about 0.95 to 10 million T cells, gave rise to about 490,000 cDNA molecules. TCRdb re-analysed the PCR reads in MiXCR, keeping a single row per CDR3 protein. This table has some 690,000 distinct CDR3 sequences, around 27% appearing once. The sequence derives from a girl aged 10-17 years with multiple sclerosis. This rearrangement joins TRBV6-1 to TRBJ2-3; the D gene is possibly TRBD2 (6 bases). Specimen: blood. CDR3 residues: CASSRRRGTDTQYF. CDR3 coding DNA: TGTGCCAGCAGCCGAAGGAGGGGCACAGATACGCAGTATTTT.